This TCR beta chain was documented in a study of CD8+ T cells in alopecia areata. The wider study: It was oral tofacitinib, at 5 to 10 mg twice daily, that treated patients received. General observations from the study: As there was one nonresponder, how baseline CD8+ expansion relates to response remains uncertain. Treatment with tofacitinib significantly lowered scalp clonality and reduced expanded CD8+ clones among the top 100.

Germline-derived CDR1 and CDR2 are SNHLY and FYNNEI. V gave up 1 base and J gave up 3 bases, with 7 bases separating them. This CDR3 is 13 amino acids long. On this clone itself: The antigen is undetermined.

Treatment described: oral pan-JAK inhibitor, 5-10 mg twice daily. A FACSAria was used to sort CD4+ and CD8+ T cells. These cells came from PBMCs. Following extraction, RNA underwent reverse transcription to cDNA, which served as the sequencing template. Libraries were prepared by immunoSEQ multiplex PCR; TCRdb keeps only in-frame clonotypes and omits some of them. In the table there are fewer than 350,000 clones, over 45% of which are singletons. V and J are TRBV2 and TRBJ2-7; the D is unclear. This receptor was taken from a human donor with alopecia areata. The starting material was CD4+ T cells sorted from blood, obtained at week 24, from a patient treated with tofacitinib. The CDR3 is CASSEEVLYEQYF. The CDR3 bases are TGTGCCAGCAGTGAAGAGGTGCTCTACGAGCAGTACTTC.